Each of the 22 T cell receptor beta chains below was sequenced from the same sample in a study of CD8+CD57+ T cells in acquired aplastic anemia. Genomic DNA served as template for TCR beta VDJ and CDR3 profiling. TCRdb processed the reads anew with MiXCR; each CDR3 protein has one entry. The sample shows approximately 80,000 distinct CDR3 sequences, roughly 70% of them seen only once. Previously, flow cytometry had revealed CD8+CD57+ cell expansion in the patients chosen for sequencing. The sequenced material came from sorted CD4+, CD8+, or CD8+CD57+ T cells (not recorded which) from PBMCs. Source of these receptors: a human donor with aplastic anemia.

This sequence joins TRBV7-3 and TRBJ2-3; D gene ambiguous. The germline gives CDR1 SGHTA, CDR2 FQGTGA. The CDR3 length is 11 residues. The V end was cut by 5 bases, the J end by 6 bases, with 6 bases between. The CDR3 sequence is CASSHADTQYF. The DNA of the CDR3 is TGTGCCAGCAGCCACGCGGATACGCAGTATTTT.

This clonotype was found a few times. The CDR3 sequence: CATSRVVNTDTQYF. In DNA form, the CDR3 reads TGTGCCACCAGCAGAGTGGTTAACACAGATACGCAGTATTTT. The chain uses TRBV15 and TRBJ2-3; D is ambiguous. The germline V and J ends were trimmed by 1 base and 2 bases, with 7 bases remaining between them. The CDR3 spans 14 residues. Per the germline V gene, CDR1 is LNHNV and CDR2 is YYDKDF (reference sequence).

This clonotype was seen a few times. This rearrangement joins TRBV24-1 to TRBJ2-1; D is unclear. Per the germline V gene, CDR1 is KGHDR and CDR2 is SFDVKD. Trimming removed 1 base from V and 8 bases from J, with 5 bases in between. There are 12 residues in the CDR3. CDR3 amino acids: CATSDFRDEQFF. The CDR3 DNA follows: TGTGCCACCAGTGATTTTCGAGATGAGCAGTTCTTC.

The chain joins TRBV20-1 to TRBJ1-2; the D gene is possibly TRBD1 (5 bases). The CDR3 has 15 residues. CDR1 DFQATT and CDR2 SNEGSKA come from the germline V gene (reference sequence). With 3 bases removed from V and 1 base from J, the gap between germline ends came to 15 bases. The CDR3 DNA follows: TGCAGTGCTAGCGAGGGGATAGGGTTTAACTATGGCTACACCTTC. This gives the protein CSASEGIGFNYGYTF.

This clonotype has only one observation. This sequence joins TRBV7-2 and TRBJ2-3; D may match TRBD1 or TRBD2 (5 bases each). This CDR3 is 13 amino acids long. Germline CDR1 is SGHTA and CDR2 is FQGNSA. V lost 6 bases and J lost 2, with 9 bases in between. The CDR3 sequence is CASRRDHTDTQYF. Here the CDR3 DNA reads TGTGCCAGCAGGAGGGACCACACAGATACGCAGTATTTT.

J is TRBJ1-2 and V is TRBV29-1, with D perhaps matching TRBD1 (5 bases). The germline gives CDR1 SQVTM, CDR2 ANQGSEA. This CDR3 comprises 13 residues. V was cut by 2 bases and J by 2 bases, with 9 bases left in between. The CDR3 reads CSVEKGPNYGYTF. In nucleotides, the CDR3 is TGCAGCGTTGAAAAGGGGCCCAACTATGGCTACACCTTC. The variable domain in full, completed from reference TRBV29-1 and TRBJ1-2, reads SAVISQKPSRDICQRGTSLTIQCQVDSQVTMMFWYRQQPGQSLTLIATANQGSEATYESGFVIDKFPISRPNLTFSTLTVSNMSPEDSSIYLCSVEKGPNYGYTFGSGTRLTVV.

This clonotype showed up just once. V gene TRBV15 combines with J gene TRBJ2-2; possibly TRBD2 for D (5 bases). This CDR3 is 13 amino acids long. Between the trimmed V and J ends, which lost 3 bases and 6 bases, there was a span of 8 bases. Germline loops: CDR1 LNHNV, CDR2 YYDKDF (reference sequence). The CDR3 bases are TGTGCCACCAGCAGGCCGAGGGCCGGGGAGCTGTTTTTT. Translated, it gives CATSRPRAGELFF.

The rearrangement uses TRBV19 and TRBJ2-1; D perhaps matches TRBD1 (7 bases). Between the trimmed V and J ends, which lost 6 bases and 8 bases, there was a span of 20 bases. The CDR3 has 15 residues. In germline, CDR1 is LNHDA, CDR2 SQIVND (reference sequence). CDR3 DNA: TGTGCCAGTAGAAACCGGCAGGGGGGCCACTATGAGCAGTTCTTC. It specifies CASRNRQGGHYEQFF.

The genes are TRBV28 and TRBJ2-7; D is perhaps TRBD1 (6 bases). CDR1 and CDR2 (germline): MDHEN, SYDVKM. V dropped 5 bases and J dropped 7 bases, with 18 bases sitting between them. The CDR3 runs to 14 residues. CDR3 amino acids: CASSPLGRGGEQYF. CDR3 DNA: TGTGCCAGCAGTCCCCTGGGCAGGGGTGGGGAGCAGTACTTC. Looking up the rest from reference TRBV28 and TRBJ2-7 gives the full variable domain: DVKVTQSSRYLVKRTGEKVFLECVQDMDHENMFWYRQDPGLGLRLIYFSYDVKMKEKGDIPEGYSVSREKKERFSLILESASTNQTSMYLCASSPLGRGGEQYFGPGTRLTVT.

The chain combines TRBV19 with TRBJ1-1; possible D gene TRBD1, 5 bases. The V end lost 1 base, the J end lost 0 bases, and 12 bases lay between the germline ends. Germline CDR1 reads LNHDA; CDR2 reads SQIVND (reference sequence). The CDR3 is 16 amino acids. The chain's CDR3 is CASSIVTRGVNTEAFF. The CDR3 DNA follows: TGTGCCAGTAGTATAGTAACGCGAGGGGTGAACACTGAAGCTTTCTTT.

This clonotype has just one count. V usage is TRBV7-6 and J usage is TRBJ2-7; D uncertain. The ends were cut back, 4 bases at V and 1 base at J, with 11 bases in the middle. CDR1 is SGHVS and CDR2 is FNYEAQ in the germline V gene. This CDR3 is 14 amino acids long. This chain's CDR3 is CASSSTASSYEQYF. Written as DNA, the CDR3 is TGTGCCAGCAGCTCAACCGCCAGTTCCTACGAGCAGTACTTC.

This chain links TRBV5-5 with TRBJ2-5, with 9 bases that match TRBD2. The CDR3 is 14 residues long. CDR1 is SGHKS and CDR2 is YYEKEE in the germline V gene (reference sequence). Trimming removed 4 bases from V and 4 bases from J; junction bases left unmatched: 5. The CDR3 region has the DNA TGTGCCAGCAGCAGAGCGGGGGGAGGAGAGACCCAGTACTTC. It translates to CASSRAGGGETQYF.

V is TRBV19 and J is TRBJ2-6; D not certain. This CDR3 region has 15 residues. Germline V lookup: CDR1 LNHDA, CDR2 SQIVND (reference sequence). Between the trimmed V and J ends, which lost 2 bases and 0 bases, there was a span of 5 bases. CDR3 sequence (DNA): TGTGCCAGTAGTATATATAGCTCTGGGGCCAACGTCCTGACTTTC. It translates to CASSIYSSGANVLTF.

The chain carries TRBV7-9 and TRBJ2-2; D ambiguous. This CDR3 is 12 amino acids long. Trimming stripped 5 bases from V and 6 bases from J, with 7 bases between. The germline gives CDR1 SEHNR, CDR2 FQNEAQ (reference sequence). The CDR3 here is CASSGVSGELFF. As DNA, the CDR3 is TGTGCCAGCAGCGGGGTGTCCGGGGAGCTGTTTTTT. The entire variable domain, with the rest obtained from reference TRBV7-9 and TRBJ2-2, is as follows: DTGVSQNPRHKITKRGQNVTFRCDPISEHNRLYWYRQTLGQGPEFLTYFQNEAQLEKSRLLSDRFSAERPKGSFSTLEIQRTEQGDSAMYLCASSGVSGELFFGEGSRLTVL.

The chain combines TRBV10-3 with TRBJ2-2, with 11 bases aligning to TRBD2. V was clipped by 6 bases and J by 1 base; unmatched bases: 10. The V gene's germline CDR1 is ENHRY and CDR2 SYGVKD. There are 18 residues in the CDR3. The CDR3, as DNA: TGTGCCATCAGGGCCACAACCGGGACTAGCGGGAACACCGGGGAGCTGTTTTTT. Residues: CAIRATTGTSGNTGELFF.

The gene calls are TRBV20-1 and TRBJ2-7, with TRBD1 identical over 7 bases. The ends lost 8 bases at V and 3 bases at J; junction bases unmatched: 4. There are 11 residues in the CDR3. Germline V gene lookup returns CDR1 DFQATT and CDR2 SNEGSKA (reference sequence). The CDR3 spells CSSGQNYEQYF. CDR3 nucleotides: TGCAGTTCGGGACAGAACTACGAGCAGTACTTC.

This clonotype has more than one count but fewer than ten. This chain links TRBV29-1 with TRBJ1-2; D call uncertain. Germline V lookup: CDR1 SQVTM, CDR2 ANQGSEA. V dropped 6 bases and J dropped 4 bases, with 6 bases sitting between them. The CDR3 extends over 10 amino acids. The CDR3 DNA follows: TGCAGCGTCCAATCCTATGGCTACACCTTC. The encoded protein is CSVQSYGYTF. The full variable domain, completed using reference TRBV29-1 and TRBJ1-2, is SAVISQKPSRDICQRGTSLTIQCQVDSQVTMMFWYRQQPGQSLTLIATANQGSEATYESGFVIDKFPISRPNLTFSTLTVSNMSPEDSSIYLCSVQSYGYTFGSGTRLTVV.

V is TRBV7-2 and J is TRBJ2-3; D not certain. This CDR3 is built from 12 residues. Germline loops: CDR1 SGHTA, CDR2 FQGNSA. V gave up 3 bases and J gave up 9 bases, with 10 bases separating them. CDR3 DNA sequence: TGTGCCAGCAGCTTGGTCGACGTGACGCAGTATTTT. It translates to CASSLVDVTQYF. The complete variable domain, with remaining parts taken from reference TRBV7-2 and TRBJ2-3, reads GAGVSQSPSNKVTEKGKDVELRCDPISGHTALYWYRQSLGQGLEFLIYFQGNSAPDKSGLPSDRFSAERTGGSVSTLTIQRTQQEDSAVYLCASSLVDVTQYFGPGTRLTVL.

This sequence joins TRBV19 and TRBJ2-7; the D gene is possibly TRBD1 (6 bases). V shed 7 bases and J shed 0 bases, with 13 bases lying between them. This CDR3 spans 14 amino acids. Germline V gene sequence: CDR1 LNHDA, CDR2 SQIVND (reference sequence). CDR3 in amino acids: CASTEQTGSYEQYF. The CDR3, as DNA: TGTGCCAGTACCGAGCAGACAGGCTCCTACGAGCAGTACTTC.

This clonotype was counted at least ten times. V is TRBV7-9 and J is TRBJ2-1; a weak D match, TRBD2 (5 bases). This CDR3 is built from 15 residues. V was pared by 5 bases and J by 7 bases, with 18 bases between. Germline V gene sequence: CDR1 SEHNR, CDR2 FQNEAQ (reference sequence). CDR3 sequence reads: CASSPPSALANEQFF. The DNA for the CDR3 is TGTGCCAGCAGCCCCCCGAGCGCGCTAGCTAATGAGCAGTTCTTC.

This rearrangement joins TRBV2 to TRBJ2-7; 9 bases are shared with TRBD2. V lost 2 bases to trimming and J lost 4 bases; unmatched junction nucleotides: 3. Per germline, CDR1 SNHLY and CDR2 FYNNEI. The CDR3 covers 14 residues. In DNA form, the CDR3 reads TGTGCCAGCAGTGAACGGACTAGCGATTACGAGCAGTACTTC. Amino acids: CASSERTSDYEQYF.

This clonotype has only a few counts. V gene TRBV24-1 combines with J gene TRBJ2-7; the match to TRBD1 covers 10 bases. V lost 3 bases and J lost 2; bases outside the gene matches: 3. CDR1 is KGHDR and CDR2 is SFDVKD in the germline V gene. The CDR3 covers 15 residues. The CDR3: CATSDTGTGAYEQYF. For the CDR3, the DNA is TGTGCCACCAGTGATACCGGGACAGGGGCCTACGAGCAGTACTTC.